This T cell receptor beta chain comes out of a study of T-cell reconstitution after alpha-beta-depleted transplantation in children. A note on this clonotype: As yet, its antigen is unknown.

Overall study results and limits: Diversity and T-cell counts at one year after transplant derived mostly from new T cells. Reportedly, alpha-beta T cells present about two months post-transplant originated from several hundred expanded clones of graft origin. Certain patients had high TCRbeta diversity at day 60, and it came from recipient T cells and thymic progenitors that survived.

Preparation of the TCRbeta library involved a method that used unique molecular identifiers. From the PCR reads, TCRdb called clonotypes with MiXCR, one entry per CDR3 protein. The sample holds approximately 430,000 distinct CDR3 sequences, about a sixth seen once. The V gene's germline CDR1 is KGHSH and CDR2 LQKENI. This CDR3 has 16 amino acids. V shed 6 bases and J shed 5 bases, with 23 bases lying between them. The sequence came from a boy younger than two who had a stem cell transplant for Wiskott-Aldrich syndrome, so the T cells may come from the graft donor. Sequencing was performed on PBMCs, mostly from graft donor cells, taken 360 days after TCRalphabeta/CD19-depleted stem cell transplant. This chain joins TRBV18 and TRBJ2-7, with D perhaps being TRBD1 or TRBD2 (5 bases each). In DNA, the CDR3 is TGTGCCAGCTCCGCTCACCCCCAGGGAGTGGGCAACGAGCAGTACTTC. This encodes CASSAHPQGVGNEQYF.